Here is one T cell receptor (beta chain) with its context. The sample is drawn from a study of Ad26.COV2.S vaccination and SARS-CoV-2 variants. TCRdb keeps only in-frame clones here, not all; method: immunoSEQ multiplex PCR. The table has over 400,000 clones, approximately 92% seen once; the top ten hold approximately 1.7%. The treatment is: around 19 received Ad26.COV2.S at low or high dose, single or two shots; roughly five received placebo; per-sample allocation not given. Sampling occurred on day 63 after the first vaccine or placebo injection. V was pared by 4 bases and J by 0 bases, with 7 bases between. Looked up from germline, CDR1 is LGHNA and CDR2 is YSLEER. This CDR3 has 13 amino acids.

This clonotype originated in a person aged 18-65 years who received the Ad26.COV2.S COVID-19 vaccine or a placebo. Source: peripheral blood, taken in a trial of Ad26.COV2.S vaccine versus placebo. This chain links TRBV4-3 with TRBJ2-7; a weak D match, TRBD1 (6 bases). CDR3 nucleotides: TGCGCCAGCAGCCTGACAGGCTCCTACGAGCAGTACTTC. Protein product: CASSLTGSYEQYF.